The next 28 T cell receptor beta chains were all read from a single sample in a study of patients and donors after allogeneic stem cell transplantation. In TCRdb, the RT-PCR reads were re-called with MiXCR into one record per CDR3 protein. This sample yields just over 55,000 distinct CDR3 sequences, of which 10% to 15% are seen a single time; under 40% belongs to the top ten. The sequenced material came from blood, either unsorted or a sorted T cell fraction (not recorded which). Source of these receptors: a human donor who was either an allogeneic HSCT recipient or a stem cell or donor lymphocyte infusion donor (not recorded which). It is not recorded whose cells these are; they may come from a transplant donor.

In its sample, this clonotype was seen a few times. The chain joins TRBV12-3 or TRBV12-4 to TRBJ1-2, with 7 bases identical to TRBD1. There are 16 residues in the CDR3. J gave up 0 bases and V 7 bases, and 11 bases lay outside the gene matches. CDR3 residues: CASTSRWGTANYGYTF. CDR3 nucleotide sequence: TGTGCCAGCACCTCAAGGTGGGGGACAGCTAACTATGGCTACACCTTC.

The chain links TRBV7-8 to TRBJ2-1; 11 bases line up with TRBD1. The CDR3 is made up of 21 amino acids. Trimming at V came to 5 bases and at J to 0 bases, leaving 18 bases not matched to a gene. CDR1 SGHVS and CDR2 FQNEAQ come from the germline V gene. For the CDR3, the DNA is TGTGCCAGCAGCGCCACTCCCACCTGGGACAGGGGGAACCCCTCCTACAATGAGCAGTTCTTC. Its translation is CASSATPTWDRGNPSYNEQFF. The whole variable domain, filled in from reference TRBV7-8 and TRBJ2-1, reads GAGVSQSPRYKVAKRGQDVALRCDPISGHVSLFWYQQALGQGPEFLTYFQNEAQLDKSGLPSDRFFAERPEGSVSTLKIQRTQQEDSAVYLCASSATPTWDRGNPSYNEQFFGPGTRLTVL.

The rearrangement links TRBV12-3 or TRBV12-4 to TRBJ2-7; D is unclear. This CDR3 is built from 13 residues. Trimming shortened V by 2 bases and J by 3 bases, and 8 bases separated the two germline ends. In DNA, the CDR3 is TGTGCCAGCAGTTTAAAAGCGATCTACGAGCAGTACTTC. As protein: CASSLKAIYEQYF.

This clonotype turned up a few times. This chain joins TRBV5-1 and TRBJ2-3; D possibly corresponds to TRBD1 (7 bases). The germline CDR1 and CDR2 sequences are SGHRS and YFSETQ. CDR3 size: 15 residues. The V end was cut by 1 base, the J end by 4 bases, with 13 bases between. The CDR3 bases are TGCGCCAGCAGCTTGATACAGGGGAGGTCAGATACGCAGTATTTT. Translation: CASSLIQGRSDTQYF.

This clonotype appeared many times. The chain combines TRBV12-3 or TRBV12-4 with TRBJ1-6; D remains ambiguous. The V and J ends lost 8 bases and 10 bases respectively, with 12 bases between them. The CDR3 runs 12 residues. CDR3 DNA: TGTGCCAGCCGAAGGGTTGCGTCACCCCTCCACTTT. It yields the protein CASRRVASPLHF.

This clonotype was observed a few times. The chain combines TRBV12-3 or TRBV12-4 with TRBJ1-5; D may be TRBD1 (5 bases). This CDR3 spans 16 amino acids. The ends were cut back, 4 bases at V and 6 bases at J, with 19 bases in the middle. CDR3 nucleotide sequence: TGTGCCAGCAGTTGGTCCGGGACGGGGGTAGGTCAGCCCCAGCATTTT. This codes for CASSWSGTGVGQPQHF.

This clonotype showed up just a few times. The CDR3 coding sequence is TGTGCCAGCTGTCTAGGGACAGGGGTCCACGAGCAGTACTTC. It yields the protein CASCLGTGVHEQYF. The chain has TRBV6-6 and TRBJ2-7, with 10 bases lining up with TRBD1. The CDR3 spans 14 residues. The V and J ends lost 8 bases and 5 bases, in that order; junction bases with no gene match: 9. Per the germline V gene, CDR1 is MNHNY and CDR2 is SVGAGI (reference sequence).

The V call is TRBV25-1, the J call TRBJ2-6; tentatively, D is TRBD2 (5 bases). CDR3 length: 15 amino acids. Trimming shortened V by 6 bases and J by 0 bases, and 9 bases separated the two germline ends. The germline V gene has CDR1 MGHDK and CDR2 SYGVNS. The CDR3 DNA is TGTGCCAGCAGCCGACGGGGCTCTGGGGCCAACGTCCTGACTTTC. Translation: CASSRRGSGANVLTF.

In its sample, this clonotype was seen many times. This sequence joins TRBV5-6 and TRBJ2-3; TRBD1 might be the D (5 bases). Trimming left V 0 bases short and J 6 bases short, with 17 bases between. The germline CDR1 and CDR2 sequences are SGHDT and YYEEEE. This CDR3 comprises 16 residues. The CDR3 DNA is TGTGCCAGCAGCTTGGGGCAGGGCCCCAGTAGGGATACGCAGTATTTT. It is translated as CASSLGQGPSRDTQYF. The variable domain in full, completed from reference TRBV5-6 and TRBJ2-3, reads DAGVTQSPTHLIKTRGQQVTLRCSPKSGHDTVSWYQQALGQGPQFIFQYYEEEERQRGNFPDRFSGHQFPNYSSELNVNALLLGDSALYLCASSLGQGPSRDTQYFGPGTRLTVL.

This chain links TRBV5-1 with TRBJ2-3; possible D gene TRBD2, 5 bases. The V and J ends lost 0 bases and 3 bases respectively, with 11 bases between them. The germline CDR1 and CDR2 sequences are SGHRS and YFSETQ. There are 15 residues in the CDR3. The CDR3 loop reads CASSLGLGGTDTQYF. The CDR3 DNA is TGCGCCAGCAGCTTGGGCCTCGGAGGAACAGATACGCAGTATTTT.

The chain has TRBV11-1 and TRBJ2-1; no definite D call. V lost 4 bases and J 6 bases, leaving 10 bases between the germline ends. Looked up from germline, CDR1 is SGHAT and CDR2 is FQDESV (reference sequence). The CDR3 has 13 residues. The CDR3 sequence is CASSSLALNEQFF. The CDR3 region has the DNA TGTGCCAGCAGCTCCCTCGCCCTCAATGAGCAGTTCTTC.

The chain combines TRBV12-3 or TRBV12-4 with TRBJ2-4; 7 bases line up with TRBD1. The CDR3 covers 17 residues. Trimming took 6 bases from V and 0 from J; bases not matched to a gene: 11. CDR3 bases: TGTGCCAGCAGCCAAAGAACAGGGGAACTAGCCAAAAACATTCAGTACTTC. It yields the protein CASSQRTGELAKNIQYF.

A note on this clonotype: Compared with germline, one end of the junction differs, possibly owing to a read error. The CDR3, as DNA: TGTGCCAGCAGCGTAGCTCGGGCCTCCTACGTGCAGTACTTC. Residues: CASSVARASYVQYF. The chain recombines TRBV9 with TRBJ2-7; D not resolved. The length of the CDR3 is 14 residues. From germline, CDR1 is SGDLS and CDR2 YYNGEE. The variable domain in full, with the rest retrieved from reference TRBV9 and TRBJ2-7, is DSGVTQTPKHLITATGQRVTLRCSPRSGDLSVYWYQQSLDQGLQFLIQYYNGEERAKGNILERFSAQQFPDLHSELNLSSLELGDSALYFCASSVARASYVQYFGPGTRLTVT.

This clonotype was detected a few times. In nucleotides, the CDR3 is TGTGCCACCAGTGGCAGACTAGCGGGAGATTCCGAGCAGTACTTC. It yields the protein CATSGRLAGDSEQYF. The genes are TRBV24-1 and TRBJ2-7, with 12 bases matching TRBD2. This CDR3 spans 15 amino acids. Germline V gene sequence: CDR1 KGHDR, CDR2 SFDVKD. Trimming at V came to 5 bases and at J to 6 bases, leaving 7 bases not matched to a gene.

This clonotype was detected a few times. The chain couples TRBV5-1 to TRBJ1-1; the match to TRBD1 covers 8 bases. Germline-derived CDR1 and CDR2 are SGHRS and YFSETQ. Trimming took 4 bases from V and 5 from J; bases not matched to a gene: 10. The CDR3 length is 15 residues. CDR3 nucleotide sequence: TGCGCCAGCAGCACCCCAGGGGGCCCTGGGACTGAAGCTTTCTTT. It encodes CASSTPGGPGTEAFF.

This clonotype came up a few times. This chain uses TRBV7-2 with TRBJ2-2; D possibly matches TRBD1 or TRBD2 (6 bases each). In germline, CDR1 is SGHTA, CDR2 FQGNSA. The CDR3 length is 14 residues. Trimming shortened V by 1 base and J by 9 bases, and 12 bases separated the two germline ends. The CDR3 sequence: CASSLVGGRRELFF. The DNA for the CDR3 is TGTGCCAGCAGCTTAGTCGGGGGCCGCAGGGAGCTGTTTTTT.

This clonotype was counted many times. The chain combines TRBV5-1 with TRBJ1-1, with D unresolved. Trimming took 5 bases from V and 0 from J, leaving 14 bases between them. This CDR3 is built from 15 residues. The germline V gene has CDR1 SGHRS and CDR2 YFSETQ. CDR3 bases: TGCGCCAGCAGGCAGAATCCTTCGTTGAACACTGAAGCTTTCTTT. Translated: CASRQNPSLNTEAFF.

This clonotype has only a few counts. The chain links TRBV27 to TRBJ2-7; the match to TRBD2 covers 9 bases. The J segment lost 5 bases and the V segment lost 6 bases, leaving 8 bases of the junction unmatched. There are 14 residues in the CDR3. Germline V gene data show CDR1 as MNHEY and CDR2 as SMNVEV (reference sequence). The DNA of the CDR3 is TGTGCCAGCAGCGTTCCGGGACTAGCAGACGAGCAGTACTTC. Protein product: CASSVPGLADEQYF.

The chain links TRBV12-3 or TRBV12-4 to TRBJ2-6; D remains ambiguous. With 5 bases removed from V and 2 bases from J, the gap between germline ends came to 10 bases. This CDR3 region has 15 residues. The chain's CDR3 is CASSPSRAGANVLTF. The CDR3 DNA is TGTGCCAGCAGTCCATCTAGGGCTGGGGCCAACGTCCTGACTTTC.

The chain couples TRBV29-1 to TRBJ2-7; tentatively, D is TRBD1 (6 bases). The germline V and J ends were trimmed by 7 bases and 4 bases, with 17 bases remaining between them. This CDR3 contains 13 residues. Germline V gene data show CDR1 as SQVTM and CDR2 as ANQGSEA. The CDR3 here is CSADSPMGYEQYF. CDR3 bases: TGCAGCGCGGACAGCCCGATGGGGTACGAGCAGTACTTC.

The table lists this clonotype with many counts. The chain has TRBV4-2 and TRBJ1-1; D possibly corresponds to TRBD1 (6 bases). This CDR3 contains 15 residues. The germline CDR1 and CDR2 sequences are LGHNA and YNFKEQ. Trimming removed 0 bases at V and 1 base at J, with 9 bases between. This CDR3 is CASSQDPTGNTEAFF. DNA of the CDR3: TGTGCCAGCAGCCAAGATCCGACAGGGAACACTGAAGCTTTCTTT.

This clonotype was found many times. The V gene is TRBV7-9, the J gene TRBJ2-7; 10 positions match TRBD1. Trimming at V came to 8 bases and at J to 2 bases, leaving 3 bases not matched to a gene. This CDR3 region has 13 residues. Germline CDR1 SEHNR, CDR2 FQNEAQ (reference sequence). The CDR3 loop reads CASEGTGAYEQYF. In DNA, the CDR3 is TGTGCCAGCGAAGGGACAGGGGCCTACGAGCAGTACTTC.

This clonotype occurred many times. The chain links TRBV7-2 to TRBJ1-4; 9 nucleotides match TRBD1. With V trimmed by 5 bases and J by 7 bases, 20 bases remained unmatched. This CDR3 has 19 residues. Germline CDR1 and CDR2: SGHTA and FQGNSA. The CDR3 DNA reads as TGTGCCAGCAGCACCCTAGTGGGGACAGGGCTTGTATTCGGTGAAAAACTGTTTTTT. Translation: CASSTLVGTGLVFGEKLFF.

The table lists this clonotype with a few counts. The chain uses TRBV5-1 and TRBJ2-2, with no clear D. Trimming cost V 1 base and J 3 bases, with 13 bases left between them. The germline V gene has CDR1 SGHRS and CDR2 YFSETQ. CDR3 length: 16 residues. CDR3 DNA sequence: TGCGCCAGCAGCTTGATCCGTGCGCCGGACACCGGGGAGCTGTTTTTT. It encodes CASSLIRAPDTGELFF.

This clonotype was counted at least ten times. The chain uses TRBV29-1 and TRBJ2-2; 9 bases match TRBD2. The germline CDR1 and CDR2 sequences are SQVTM and ANQGSEA. With 6 bases clipped from V and 6 bases from J, the junction kept 8 bases outside the gene matches. This CDR3 is 14 amino acids long. The CDR3 sequence is CSVVAGAGAGELFF. The CDR3 region has the DNA TGCAGCGTCGTAGCGGGAGCGGGTGCCGGGGAGCTGTTTTTT.

This clonotype was seen repeatedly, ten times or more. The chain is built from TRBV7-9 and TRBJ1-6, with D perhaps matching TRBD1 (5 bases). Trimming removed 5 bases from V and 8 bases from J, with 7 bases in between. From germline, CDR1 is SEHNR and CDR2 FQNEAQ (reference sequence). This CDR3 has 12 amino acids. This CDR3 reads CASSRGDSPLHF. CDR3 DNA sequence: TGTGCCAGCAGCCGAGGGGATTCACCCCTCCACTTT.

This clonotype has at least ten counts. The rearrangement joins TRBV12-3 or TRBV12-4 to TRBJ1-2; D ambiguous. The CDR3 has 14 residues. Trimming took off 6 bases at V and 4 bases at J, with 15 bases between the two ends. CDR3: CASRDEQRIYGYTF. The CDR3 DNA follows: TGTGCCAGCAGGGATGAACAGCGGATCTATGGCTACACCTTC.

This clonotype was recorded at least ten times. V and J are TRBV20-1 and TRBJ2-3; 13 bases fit TRBD2. The CDR3 is made up of 17 amino acids. Germline lookup yields CDR1 DFQATT and CDR2 SNEGSKA (reference sequence). Trimming cost V 3 bases and J 1 base; bases outside gene matches: 7. In nucleotides, the CDR3 is TGCAGTGCTAGTATACTAGCGGGAGGGCCCGGCACAGATACGCAGTATTTT. Translated: CSASILAGGPGTDTQYF.